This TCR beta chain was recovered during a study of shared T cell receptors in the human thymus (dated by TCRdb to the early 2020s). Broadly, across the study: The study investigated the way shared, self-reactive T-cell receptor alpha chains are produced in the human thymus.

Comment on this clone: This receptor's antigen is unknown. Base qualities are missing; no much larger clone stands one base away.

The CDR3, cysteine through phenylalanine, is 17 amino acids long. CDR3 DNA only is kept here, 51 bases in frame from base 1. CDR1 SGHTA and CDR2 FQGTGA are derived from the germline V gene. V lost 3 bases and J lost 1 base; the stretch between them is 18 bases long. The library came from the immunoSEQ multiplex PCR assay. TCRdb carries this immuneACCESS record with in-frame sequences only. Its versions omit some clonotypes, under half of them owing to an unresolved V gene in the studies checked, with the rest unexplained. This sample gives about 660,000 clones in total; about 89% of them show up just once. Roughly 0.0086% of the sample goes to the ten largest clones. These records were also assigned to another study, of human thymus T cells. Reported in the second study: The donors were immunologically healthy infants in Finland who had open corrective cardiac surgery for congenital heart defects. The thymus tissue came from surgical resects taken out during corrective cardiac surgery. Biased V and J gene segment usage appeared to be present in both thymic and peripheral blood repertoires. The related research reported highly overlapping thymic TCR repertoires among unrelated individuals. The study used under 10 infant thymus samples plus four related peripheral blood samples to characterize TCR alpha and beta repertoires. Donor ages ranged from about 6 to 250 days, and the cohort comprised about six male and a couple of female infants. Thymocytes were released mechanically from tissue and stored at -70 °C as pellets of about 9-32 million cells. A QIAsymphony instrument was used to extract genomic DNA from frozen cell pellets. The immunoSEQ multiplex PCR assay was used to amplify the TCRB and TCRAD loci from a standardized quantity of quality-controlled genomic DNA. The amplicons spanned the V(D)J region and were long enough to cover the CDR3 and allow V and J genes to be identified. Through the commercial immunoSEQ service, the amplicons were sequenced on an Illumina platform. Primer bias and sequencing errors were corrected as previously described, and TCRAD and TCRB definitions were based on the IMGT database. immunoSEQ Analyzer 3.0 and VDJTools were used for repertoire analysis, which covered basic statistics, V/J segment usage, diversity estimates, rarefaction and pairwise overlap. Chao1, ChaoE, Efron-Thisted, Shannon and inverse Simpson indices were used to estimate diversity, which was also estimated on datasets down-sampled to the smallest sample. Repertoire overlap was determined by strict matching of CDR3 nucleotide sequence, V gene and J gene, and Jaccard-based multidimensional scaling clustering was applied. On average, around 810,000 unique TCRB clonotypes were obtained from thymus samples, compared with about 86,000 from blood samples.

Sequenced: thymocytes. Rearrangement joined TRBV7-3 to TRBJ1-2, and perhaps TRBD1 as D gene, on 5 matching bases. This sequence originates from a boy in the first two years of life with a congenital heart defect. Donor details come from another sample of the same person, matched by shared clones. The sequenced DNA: TGTGCCAGCAGCTTCTGGGCCAGGGTTGACCTTAACTATGGCTACACCTTC. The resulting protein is CASSFWARVDLNYGYTF.